This paragraph covers one T cell receptor beta chain sequence. The sample originates from a study of blood T cell repertoires in COVID-19. About the study: Samples representing acute and convalescent COVID-19 were sourced from the United States, Italy and Spain. T cells, B-cell-depleted T cells, or PBMCs provided the cDNA or gDNA that served as material.

Participants spanned ages roughly 18 to 95 years and resided in 20 to 30 US areas. Cohort assignment relied on participant-reported clinical history. Germline CDR1 and CDR2: MDHEN and SYDVKM. Trimming took 6 bases from V and 5 from J, leaving 20 bases between them. The CDR3 has 17 amino acids. Using immunoSEQ multiplex PCR, the repertoire was profiled, and TCRdb retains in-frame clones only, with some absent. The sample contains around 190,000 clones, roughly 87% of which appear only once. The sequencing sample was made of PBMCs or T cells enriched from blood (not recorded which). The sequence derives from a man aged 18 to 30 with acute COVID-19. This chain links TRBV28 with TRBJ2-6, with D perhaps TRBD1 (9 bases). The CDR3 nucleotides read TGTGCCAGCAGCCCGGGACAGGGACTAGTCTGGGCCAACGTCCTGACTTTC. Protein product: CASSPGQGLVWANVLTF.